The clone carrying this TCR beta chain was found a few times. Combining a sample-barcoded 5' primer with a J-beta primer mix, a second PCR ran for about 6 to 12 cycles. TCRdb reprocessed the 5' RACE reads with MiXCR, giving one entry per CDR3 protein. The sample carries more than 900,000 distinct CDR3 sequences, 20% to 25% recorded once. The data derive from a study of blood T cells in healthy people across ages. V was clipped by 0 bases and J by 4 bases; unmatched bases: 5. The CDR3 has 15 residues. Germline V gene sequence: CDR1 SGHRS, CDR2 YFSETQ. This sample was also put to use in a study of T cells of mothers and their children.

The sample was blood. The sequence was collected from a girl aged 2-10 years in good health. This chain connects TRBV5-1 to TRBJ1-1; TRBD1 matches 8 bases. The DNA of the CDR3 is TGCGCCAGCAGCTTGGTATCAGGGGGCTTCACTGAAGCTTTCTTT. Translating it yields CASSLVSGGFTEAFF.